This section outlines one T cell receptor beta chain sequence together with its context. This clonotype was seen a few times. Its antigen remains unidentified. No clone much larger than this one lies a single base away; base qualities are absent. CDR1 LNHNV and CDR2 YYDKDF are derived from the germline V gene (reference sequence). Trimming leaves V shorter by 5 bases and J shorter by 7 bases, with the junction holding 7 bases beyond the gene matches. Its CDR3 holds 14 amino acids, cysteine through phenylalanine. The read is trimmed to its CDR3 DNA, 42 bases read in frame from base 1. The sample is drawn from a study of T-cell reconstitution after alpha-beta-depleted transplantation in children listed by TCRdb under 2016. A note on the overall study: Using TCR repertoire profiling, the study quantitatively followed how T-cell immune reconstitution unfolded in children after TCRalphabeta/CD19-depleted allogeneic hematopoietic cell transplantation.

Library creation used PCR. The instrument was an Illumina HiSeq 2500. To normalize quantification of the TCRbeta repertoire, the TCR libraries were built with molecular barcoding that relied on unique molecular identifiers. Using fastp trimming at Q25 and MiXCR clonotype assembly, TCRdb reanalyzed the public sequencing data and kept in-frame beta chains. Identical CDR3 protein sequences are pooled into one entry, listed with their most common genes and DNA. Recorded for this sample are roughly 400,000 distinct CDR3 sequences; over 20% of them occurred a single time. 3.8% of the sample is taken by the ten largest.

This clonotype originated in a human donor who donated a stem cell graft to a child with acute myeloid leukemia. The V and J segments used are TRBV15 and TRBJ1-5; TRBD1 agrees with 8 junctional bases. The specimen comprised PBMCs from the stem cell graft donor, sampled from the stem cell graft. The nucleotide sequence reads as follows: TGTGCCACCAGCCCGGGACAGGTAGTACAGCCCCAGCATTTT. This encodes CATSPGQVVQPQHF.